This TCR beta chain emerged from a study of blood T cell repertoires in COVID-19. This CDR3 spans 16 amino acids. V lost 0 bases and J lost 0; bases outside the gene matches: 5. The germline V gene encodes CDR1 SGHRS and CDR2 YFSETQ. In the original analysis: Estimation of nucleated cell counts relied on the amplification of reference gene primers. Some clones are missing from TCRdb's copy, which holds only in-frame ones; the method was immunoSEQ multiplex PCR. V, J and clone size were drawn from that table, and D and trimming were deduced from the DNA. The repertoire holds 210,000 or so clones, approximately 80% seen once, with roughly a tenth in the top ten.

J is TRBJ2-7 and V is TRBV5-1, with 8 nucleotides matching TRBD1. The clonotype was recovered from a woman older than 75 with acute or convalescent COVID-19. The sequenced sample was peripheral blood. CDR3 sequence reads: CASSLARTGGSYEQYF. As DNA, the CDR3 is TGCGCCAGCAGCTTGGCCCGTACAGGGGGCTCCTACGAGCAGTACTTC.